This passage covers 13 T cell receptor beta chains from one sample sequenced in a study. TCRdb used MiXCR to reprocess the RT-PCR reads, holding one entry per CDR3 protein. The data show approximately 720,000 distinct CDR3 sequences, with around 14% seen just once and 3% to 4.5% held by the top ten. Sequenced: memory CD4+ T cells from blood. Every receptor here comes from a female donor in good health, serving as a healthy control.

The chain employs TRBV4-1 and TRBJ1-2; 7 nucleotides match TRBD1. The CDR3 has 16 amino acids. In germline, CDR1 is MGHRA, CDR2 YSYEKL. V was pared by 2 bases and J by 0 bases, with 6 bases of the junction left unmatched. This CDR3 is CASSQRDRDSNYGYTF. DNA of the CDR3: TGCGCCAGCAGCCAACGCGACAGGGACTCTAACTATGGCTACACCTTC.

This clonotype was picked up many times. The V and J genes are TRBV30 and TRBJ2-3; D possibly uses TRBD1 or TRBD2 (5 bases each). Germline V gene data show CDR1 as GTSNPN and CDR2 as SVGIG (reference sequence). V was clipped by 5 bases and J by 6 bases, with 9 bases between them. The CDR3 covers 11 residues. Here the CDR3 DNA reads TGTGCCTGGGGGACGTCGGATACGCAGTATTTT. Its translation: CAWGTSDTQYF.

The sample holds many counts of this clonotype. This chain joins TRBV6-6 and TRBJ1-3; 7 nucleotides line up with TRBD1. The V gene end was trimmed by 7 bases and the J gene end by 10 bases; junction bases not matched to a gene: 13. The CDR3 extends over 14 amino acids. Germline-derived CDR1 and CDR2 are MNHNY and SVGAGI (reference sequence). Written as DNA, the CDR3 is TGTGCCAGCACCTCCGGGCAGGGGGAAGGGACCATATATTTT. This encodes CASTSGQGEGTIYF.

In its sample, this clonotype was seen many times. The chain has TRBV6-5 and TRBJ2-7; D is undetermined. Trimming pared 0 bases from V and 5 bases from J, leaving 14 bases between. CDR3 length: 15 residues. Looked up from germline, CDR1 is MNHEY and CDR2 is SVGAGI. Here the CDR3 DNA reads TGTGCCAGCAGTTACTCGAAACAGCGCCGCCACGAGCAGTACTTC. Translation: CASSYSKQRRHEQYF.

This clonotype was found a few times. This chain connects TRBV28 to TRBJ2-5; 13 nucleotides match TRBD2. The CDR3 consists of 14 residues. Germline V lookup: CDR1 MDHEN, CDR2 SYDVKM. J was trimmed by 6 bases and V by 7 bases; bases with no gene match: 5. For the CDR3, the DNA is TGTGCCAGCACCACTAGCGGGAGGGCGCAGACCCAGTACTTC. Its protein product is CASTTSGRAQTQYF. Drawing the rest from reference TRBV28 and TRBJ2-5, the complete variable domain is DVKVTQSSRYLVKRTGEKVFLECVQDMDHENMFWYRQDPGLGLRLIYFSYDVKMKEKGDIPEGYSVSREKKERFSLILESASTNQTSMYLCASTTSGRAQTQYFGPGTRLLVL.

The chain joins TRBV20-1 to TRBJ2-7; no clear D. The germline V and J ends were trimmed by 6 bases and 3 bases, with 18 bases remaining between them. CDR3 size: 14 residues. The germline V gene has CDR1 DFQATT and CDR2 SNEGSKA (reference sequence). The CDR3 protein is CSAQAGFRVYEQYF. The CDR3 nucleotides are TGCAGTGCCCAGGCCGGATTTAGGGTCTACGAGCAGTACTTC.

This clonotype was counted only a few times. The V and J genes are TRBV20-1 and TRBJ2-7, with D unclear. Trimming took off 1 base at V and 4 bases at J, with 8 bases between the two ends. The CDR3 covers 12 residues. From germline, CDR1 is DFQATT and CDR2 SNEGSKA (reference sequence). CDR3: CSARASPYEQYF. CDR3 sequence (DNA): TGCAGTGCTAGAGCCAGCCCATACGAGCAGTACTTC.

This clonotype occurred a few times. This rearrangement joins TRBV9 to TRBJ2-1; possibly TRBD2 for D (6 bases). V lost 5 bases and J lost 2, with 14 bases in between. CDR3 length: 15 amino acids. CDR1 and CDR2 (germline): SGDLS, YYNGEE. The CDR3 region is CASSVSGAPYNEQFF. The CDR3 DNA sequence: TGTGCCAGCAGTGTTAGCGGAGCGCCCTACAATGAGCAGTTCTTC.

This clonotype was picked up one time. The genes are TRBV4-3 and TRBJ2-5; tentatively, D is TRBD1 (5 bases). Deletions cut 4 bases from V and 4 bases from J, with 22 bases between. Germline CDR1 LGHNA, CDR2 YSLEER. The CDR3 has 17 amino acids. The CDR3 loop is CASSPRRGRVPPETQYF. As DNA, the CDR3 is TGCGCCAGCAGCCCCAGAAGGGGCAGGGTTCCTCCAGAGACCCAGTACTTC.

V and J are TRBV2 and TRBJ2-7; D possibly corresponds to TRBD2 (6 bases). Trimming pared 7 bases from V and 0 bases from J, leaving 13 bases between. The CDR3 runs to 14 residues. Germline CDR1 and CDR2: SNHLY and FYNNEI. The CDR3: CASMIGGSSYEQYF. In DNA, the CDR3 is TGTGCCAGCATGATAGGAGGGAGCTCCTACGAGCAGTACTTC.

This chain uses TRBV5-1 with TRBJ1-2; 7 bases fit TRBD1. CDR1 SGHRS and CDR2 YFSETQ come from the germline V gene. The CDR3 consists of 17 residues. With 3 bases clipped from V and 6 bases from J, the junction kept 17 bases outside the gene matches. CDR3 DNA: TGCGCCAGCAGCTCAAAAAGTACAGGGGACCCGCTAAATGGCTACACCTTC. Its protein product is CASSSKSTGDPLNGYTF.

The gene calls are TRBV4-2 and TRBJ2-7, with TRBD1 matching 8 bases. From germline, CDR1 is LGHNA and CDR2 YNFKEQ. V shed 1 base, J shed 3 bases, and the junction held 2 bases outside the gene matches. This CDR3 comprises 14 residues. In DNA form, the CDR3 reads TGTGCCAGCAGCCAAGGACAGGGGTACTACGAGCAGTACTTC. This translates into CASSQGQGYYEQYF.

This clonotype has just a few counts. The chain couples TRBV20-1 to TRBJ2-4; D tentatively fits TRBD1 or TRBD2 (7 bases each). Per the germline V gene, CDR1 is DFQATT and CDR2 is SNEGSKA (reference sequence). This CDR3 comprises 15 residues. Trimming took off 6 bases at V and 7 bases at J, with 22 bases between the two ends. The CDR3 nucleotides read TGCAGTGCCGGCTCGTTAGGCCAGGGGGGGAACATTCAGTACTTC. Its protein product is CSAGSLGQGGNIQYF.